The rows below give T cell receptor beta chains drawn from one sample of a study of blood T cell repertoires in COVID-19. TCRdb's copy holds only in-frame clones and misses some; the assay was immunoSEQ multiplex PCR. In the table there are fewer than 250,000 clones, approximately 87% of which are singletons. Material for sequencing was peripheral blood. These receptors originate from a woman aged 50 to 65 with acute or convalescent COVID-19. Each CDR3 is given with its conserved first and last residue. A D gene is named only where the DNA matches it firmly. Clone size is shown for a subset of rows, as once, few, many or a class of expanded clone.

clone_size | j_call | cdr3_length | d_call | v_call | cdr3_nt | cdr3_aa
. | TRBJ1-3 | 11 | . | TRBV10-3 | TGTGCCAGCGAGGATGGAAACACCATATATTTT | CASEDGNTIYF
. | TRBJ2-1 | 15 | . | TRBV6-5 | TGTGCCAGCAGTTACTTTGGGACACTAAGGAATGAGCAGTTCTTC | CASSYFGTLRNEQFF
once | TRBJ2-5 | 14 | . | TRBV9 | TGTGCCAGCAGCGTAGGCCCTGAAGCAGAGACCCAGTACTTC | CASSVGPEAETQYF
. | TRBJ1-1 | 13 | . | TRBV7-3 | TGTGCCAGCAGCTTGGGGGGAGATACTGAAGCTTTCTTT | CASSLGGDTEAFF
. | TRBJ2-3 | 17 | TRBD1 | TRBV5-6 | TGTGCCAGCAGCGCACAACAGGGGAAAACGGGCACAGATACGCAGTATTTT | CASSAQQGKTGTDTQYF
. | TRBJ2-1 | 14 | TRBD2 | TRBV18 | TGTGCCAGCTCACCGCGGGCGGGGGAGAATGAGCAGTTCTTC | CASSPRAGENEQFF
few | TRBJ1-4 | 15 | . | TRBV19 | TGTGCCAGTAGTATATTTGGCAGGGCTAATGAAAAACTGTTTTTT | CASSIFGRANEKLFF
. | TRBJ1-5 | 14 | TRBD1 | TRBV6-5 | TGTGCCAGCAGGCGGACAGGGATGAATCAGCCCCAGCATTTT | CASRRTGMNQPQHF
. | TRBJ2-1 | 15 | TRBD2 | TRBV7-6 | TGTGCCAGCAGCTTAGTGGAGTCTAGCGGTGGTGAGCAGTTCTTC | CASSLVESSGGEQFF
. | TRBJ1-5 | 15 | TRBD1 | TRBV5-1 | TGCGCCAGCAGCCCGGGGACAGGAAGCAATCAGCCCCAGCATTTT | CASSPGTGSNQPQHF
. | TRBJ2-7 | 14 | . | TRBV5-1 | TGCGCCAGCAGCTTGTTTGCAGGTTCCTACGAGCAGTACTTC | CASSLFAGSYEQYF
few | TRBJ2-5 | 14 | . | TRBV19 | TGTGCCAGTAGTGCCGTAGTCACCCAAGAGACCCAGTACTTC | CASSAVVTQETQYF
once | TRBJ2-7 | 15 | TRBD2 | TRBV7-9 | TGTGCCAGCAGCTTTACTAGCGGAGACTCCTACGAGCAGTACTTC | CASSFTSGDSYEQYF
. | TRBJ2-1 | 12 | . | TRBV7-2 | TGTGCCAGATTCTTGGGGGCGAGTGAGCAGTTCTTC | CARFLGASEQFF
. | TRBJ2-7 | 13 | TRBD1 | TRBV6-5 | TGTGCCAGCACCGGAACCGGGACAGGGTTTAGGTACTTC | CASTGTGTGFRYF
. | TRBJ2-7 | 11 | . | TRBV7-9 | TGTGCCAGCAGCGAGTCAGGCGAGCAGTACTTC | CASSESGEQYF
. | TRBJ2-1 | 15 | TRBD2 | TRBV18 | TGTGCCAGCTCACGGTTGACTAGCGGGAGTAATGAGCAGTTCTTC | CASSRLTSGSNEQFF
once | TRBJ2-5 | 18 | TRBD2 | TRBV13 | TGTGCCAGCAGCTTAGGGGGCCTAGCGGGGACTTCTCAAGAGACCCAGTACTTC | CASSLGGLAGTSQETQYF
. | TRBJ2-7 | 19 | TRBD2 | TRBV4-2 | TGTGCCAGCAGCCAAGAACAAGGGCTAGCGGGGGGGCTTGCCTACGAGCAGTACTTC | CASSQEQGLAGGLAYEQYF
. | TRBJ2-3 | 12 | . | TRBV5-1 | TGCGCCAGCAGCTTGGACGACAGTATCCTGTATTTT | CASSLDDSILYF
. | TRBJ1-4 | 15 | TRBD1 | TRBV7-2 | TGTGCCAGCAGCTTAACGGGCAGGGGGTACGAAAAACTGTTTTTT | CASSLTGRGYEKLFF
. | TRBJ1-3 | 13 | TRBD1 | TRBV6-5 | TGTGCCAGCAGCCTTGGGACAGGGGGGACCATATATTTT | CASSLGTGGTIYF
. | TRBJ2-2 | 13 | TRBD2 | TRBV25-1 | TGTGCCACCCGGGAGGTGAACACCGGGGAGCTGTTTTTT | CATREVNTGELFF
once | TRBJ1-2 | 12 | TRBD1 | TRBV6-1 | TGTGCCAGCAGTGACAGGGGGATGGGCTACACCTTC | CASSDRGMGYTF
. | TRBJ1-5 | 15 | . | TRBV6-5 | TGTGCCAGCAGCTCTAGGGGGGGGGCCTCTCAGCCCCAGCATTTT | CASSSRGGASQPQHF
. | TRBJ1-1 | 15 | . | TRBV18 | TGTGCCAGCTCACCACCTGGACTCGACGGGACTGAAGCTTTCTTT | CASSPPGLDGTEAFF
. | TRBJ2-1 | 17 | TRBD2 | TRBV5-1 | TGCGCCAGCAGCAGCAAAGCCGGGACTAGCGGCTACAATGAGCAGTTCTTC | CASSSKAGTSGYNEQFF
. | TRBJ1-3 | 13 | TRBD1 | TRBV19 | TGTGCCAGTAGGGACAGGGGATTTGGAACCATATATTTT | CASRDRGFGTIYF
. | TRBJ2-7 | 17 | . | TRBV4-2 | TGTGCCAGCAGCCAGCCCTCCTGGGCAGGGGTGCGGTACGAGCAGTACTTC | CASSQPSWAGVRYEQYF
. | TRBJ1-3 | 14 | TRBD1 | TRBV30 | TGTGCCTGGAGGGTGACAGGGGCTGGAAACACCATATATTTT | CAWRVTGAGNTIYF
. | TRBJ2-1 | 12 | . | TRBV25-1 | TGTGCCAGCTCGGACTACGGCAATGAGCAGTTCTTC | CASSDYGNEQFF
. | TRBJ2-5 | 15 | TRBD2 | TRBV5-1 | TGCGCCAGCAGCTTGGATAGCGGGGCCCAAGAGACCCAGTACTTC | CASSLDSGAQETQYF
. | TRBJ2-3 | 15 | . | TRBV5-4 | TGTGCCAGCAGCCGGGCGGGGTCTAGCACAGATACGCAGTATTTT | CASSRAGSSTDTQYF
. | TRBJ2-5 | 15 | TRBD2 | TRBV7-2 | TGTGCCAGCAGCTTCGTAGCGGGGAGGCAAGAGACCCAGTACTTC | CASSFVAGRQETQYF
. | TRBJ2-5 | 14 | . | TRBV5-8 | TGTGCCAGCAGCGGTGGAGTAAGTCAAGAGACCCAGTACTTC | CASSGGVSQETQYF
once | TRBJ2-5 | 16 | TRBD2 | TRBV19 | TGTGCCAGTAGTATCCCGCCCCTAGCGGGAGTTGGGACCCAGTACTTC | CASSIPPLAGVGTQYF
once | TRBJ2-7 | 13 | TRBD1 | TRBV7-7 | TGTGCCAGCAGCAACGACAGGGGGGACGAGCAGTACTTC | CASSNDRGDEQYF
. | TRBJ2-5 | 15 | TRBD1 | TRBV5-5 | TGTGCCAGCAGCTTAATGGGGGACAGGGTTGAGACCCAGTACTTC | CASSLMGDRVETQYF
. | TRBJ2-7 | 16 | TRBD2 | TRBV28 | TGTGCCAGCAGTTGGCTTCAACCTAGCGGGGCCTACGAGCAGTACTTC | CASSWLQPSGAYEQYF
once | TRBJ2-3 | 14 | TRBD1 | TRBV24-1 | TGTGCCACCAGTCAGGGGGCTAGCACAGATACGCAGTATTTT | CATSQGASTDTQYF
few | TRBJ1-3 | 14 | TRBD1 | TRBV29-1 | TGCAGCGTCACAGGGGGAAGCTCTGGAAACACCATATATTTT | CSVTGGSSGNTIYF
once | TRBJ2-7 | 15 | TRBD2 | TRBV7-9 | TGTGCCAGCAGCGCCCAGCGGGAGCTCACCTACGAGCAGTACTTC | CASSAQRELTYEQYF
. | TRBJ1-2 | 15 | TRBD1 | TRBV5-1 | TGCGCCAGCAGCTTAGAAAGACAGGGTGGCTATGGCTACACCTTC | CASSLERQGGYGYTF
. | TRBJ2-5 | 16 | TRBD2 | TRBV7-8 | TGTGCCAGCAGCTTAGCGGGACTAGCGGAACAAGAGACCCAGTACTTC | CASSLAGLAEQETQYF
. | TRBJ1-1 | 14 | TRBD1 | TRBV18 | TGTGCCAGCTCACCGGGACAGCTGAACACTGAAGCTTTCTTT | CASSPGQLNTEAFF
. | TRBJ2-3 | 14 | . | TRBV18 | TGTGCCAGCTCACCCCCCGCGAACACAGATACGCAGTATTTT | CASSPPANTDTQYF
. | TRBJ1-2 | 15 | . | TRBV28 | TGTGCCAGCAGTTTATCGGTGGGCAGGGTGTATGGCTACACCTTC | CASSLSVGRVYGYTF
once | TRBJ1-1 | 14 | TRBD1 | TRBV5-1 | TGCGCCAGCAGCCTGGGACAGGTGAACACTGAAGCTTTCTTT | CASSLGQVNTEAFF